The clone carrying this TCR beta chain appeared many times. The record originates from a study of CD8+CD57+ T cells in acquired aplastic anemia. Genomic DNA was employed as the template in profiling TCR beta VDJ and CDR3. TCRdb called the reads again in MiXCR, with one record for every CDR3 protein. The sample has about 160,000 distinct CDR3 sequences, roughly 45% seen once. Per the germline V gene, CDR1 is SGHTA and CDR2 is FQGNSA. The CDR3 sequence is 16 residues long. V lost 2 bases and J lost 1; bases outside the gene matches: 4. The sample comprised sorted CD4+, CD8+, or CD8+CD57+ T cells (not recorded which) from PBMCs. V is TRBV7-2 and J is TRBJ1-1; 10 bases agree with TRBD1. This sequence was found in a human donor in good health. The CDR3 DNA sequence: TGTGCCAGCAGCTTAAGGGGACAGGGGTGGAACACTGAAGCTTTCTTT. It codes for CASSLRGQGWNTEAFF. Variable domain in full (rest from reference TRBV7-2 and TRBJ1-1): GAGVSQSPSNKVTEKGKDVELRCDPISGHTALYWYRQSLGQGLEFLIYFQGNSAPDKSGLPSDRFSAERTGGSVSTLTIQRTQQEDSAVYLCASSLRGQGWNTEAFFGQGTRLTVV.